This TCR beta chain was observed in a study of radiotherapy plus CTLA-4 blockade in lung cancer. General observations from the study: Peripheral blood showed expansion of tumor-derived TCR clones after radiotherapy and ipilimumab.

It was focal radiation plus CTLA-4 blockade with ipilimumab that patients with chemo-refractory metastatic non-small-cell lung cancer received. A remark on this clone: Its antigen is unidentified.

Method: immunoSEQ multiplex PCR; TCRdb's copy keeps in-frame clones and lacks some. This sample carries 26,000 or so clones, 70% to 80% of them seen once, and the ten largest clones take over 15%. The CDR3 is 13 residues long. Trimming took 3 bases from V and 8 from J, leaving 13 bases between them. Germline loops: CDR1 LNHDA, CDR2 SQIVND (reference sequence). The source of this sequence is a human donor with non-small cell lung cancer that progressed on radiotherapy plus ipilimumab. This chain links TRBV19 with TRBJ1-1, with a tentative D call TRBD1 (5 bases). Sample: peripheral blood, taken from a patient treated with radiotherapy plus ipilimumab. CDR3 protein: CASSIGAWGEAFF. CDR3 bases: TGTGCCAGTAGTATTGGGGCCTGGGGAGAAGCTTTCTTT.